This TCR beta chain was observed in a study of cytomegalovirus exposure and HLA in healthy donors. Study outcomes and limitations: Most observed TCR sequences were rare, whereas some public TCRs were detected in many donors. Sequencing likely produced, as an artifact, a cluster of highly shared sequence variants. TCR beta V segments were, for the most part, productive about 90% or about 30% of the time in an earlier analysis. Analyzed later, most CMV-associated TCR beta chains appeared HLA-restricted.

V lost 5 bases and J 1 base, leaving 8 bases between the germline ends. The CDR3 totals 13 residues. The germline CDR1 and CDR2 sequences are SGHDN and FVKESK. PCR involved 60 Vbeta and 13 Jbeta primers. Profiled with immunoSEQ multiplex PCR; TCRdb holds only in-frame clones, not every one. The table has approximately 120,000 clones, approximately 81% seen once. Points on this clone: The antigen remains unidentified.

This sequence originates from a woman in her twenties or thirties in good health and CMV-seronegative. The chain combines TRBV14 with TRBJ1-1, with no clear D. The sequenced material came from PBMCs. The CDR3, as DNA: TGTGCCAGCAGCTTACAAGAGAACACTGAAGCTTTCTTT. Translating gives CASSLQENTEAFF.